The clone carrying this T cell receptor (beta chain) was seen only a few times. These data originate in a study of cytomegalovirus exposure and HLA in healthy donors. With V trimmed by 3 bases and J by 7 bases, 0 bases remained unmatched. This CDR3 spans 12 amino acids. The germline CDR1 and CDR2 sequences are MGHDK and SYGVNS. PCR primers comprised 60 Vbeta and 13 Jbeta primers. Here immunoSEQ multiplex PCR was the method, and the copy in TCRdb shows in-frame clones only, minus some. Of 150,000 to 200,000 clones in the sample, roughly three quarters were seen once. The clonotype comes from a woman aged 40-49 years in good health and CMV-seronegative. The rearrangement uses TRBV25-1 and TRBJ1-2; 9 bases align to TRBD1. The sequenced sample consisted of PBMCs. As DNA, the CDR3 is TGTGCCAGCAGTGAGGACAGGGGTGGCTACACCTTC. It yields the protein CASSEDRGGYTF.